Listed here are 31 T cell receptor beta chains from one sample, sequenced in a study of metastatic and nonmetastatic thyroid tumors (dated by TCRdb to about 2020). Receptors were amplified or captured by PCR. Reads for this sample came from an Illumina HiSeq 4000. Using fastp at Q25 and MiXCR, TCRdb reprocessed the public reads and kept productive beta chains. This sample has approximately 40,000 clones in its table, and 40% to 55% of those were observed once. The top ten clonotypes cover approximately 24% of the sample. No patient had received any treatment before thyroid surgery. Sequences were obtained from tumor tissue. The source is a male donor with papillary thyroid cancer or a benign thyroid nodule (not recorded which). Some clones in this sample may be carry-over from other donors' samples.

V is TRBV28 and J is TRBJ2-1; 8 bases are shared with TRBD2. J lost 6 bases, V lost 3 bases, and 10 bases had no gene match. Germline assignment: CDR1 MDHEN and CDR2 SYDVKM. The CDR3 sequence is 16 residues long. The CDR3 region has the DNA TGTGCCAGCAGTTTGCTAGGGGCGGGAGGTTTCAATGAGCAGTTCTTC. Amino acid sequence: CASSLLGAGGFNEQFF.

This sequence joins TRBV11-2 and TRBJ1-2; D is uncertain. Germline V gives CDR1 SGHAT, CDR2 FQNNGV. V dropped 0 bases and J dropped 3 bases, with 23 bases sitting between them. The CDR3 contains 19 residues. The CDR3 DNA is TGTGCCAGCAGCTTAGAAAACCGACGGGCAGCCCGAAAGTACTATGGCTACACCTTC. Translation: CASSLENRRAARKYYGYTF.

This clone showed up just a few times. The gene calls are TRBV6-1 and TRBJ1-2, with no clear D. V lost 5 bases and J 8 bases, leaving 15 bases between the germline ends. The CDR3 runs to 13 residues. Germline V gene lookup returns CDR1 MNHNS and CDR2 SASEGT. In nucleotides, the CDR3 is TGTGCCAGCAGTCCGGGAGGTCGTGGCGGCTACACCTTC. Translation: CASSPGGRGGYTF.

This clone was detected many times. The genes are TRBV6-5 and TRBJ2-7; 8 bases line up with TRBD2. Looked up from germline, CDR1 is MNHEY and CDR2 is SVGAGI. The junction had 5 bases not matched to a gene; V was cut back by 1 base and J by 3 bases. This CDR3 spans 15 amino acids. The CDR3 reads CASSYLLAGSYEQYF. The CDR3 DNA follows: TGTGCCAGCAGTTACTTGTTAGCGGGAAGCTACGAGCAGTACTTC.

The chain couples TRBV10-3 to TRBJ2-3; D is ambiguous. The germline V and J ends were trimmed by 3 bases and 6 bases, with 4 bases remaining between them. The CDR3 covers 11 residues. Germline CDR1 reads ENHRY; CDR2 reads SYGVKD. The CDR3 DNA is TGTGCCATCAGTGATTTTGATACGCAGTATTTT. Its translation: CAISDFDTQYF.

The chain combines TRBV12-3 or TRBV12-4 with TRBJ2-7; a possible D gene is TRBD1 (6 bases). V dropped 5 bases and J dropped 2 bases, with 10 bases sitting between them. The CDR3 sequence is 13 residues long. CDR3 sequence: CASSAQGPYEQYF. For the CDR3, the DNA is TGTGCCAGCAGTGCACAGGGCCCCTACGAGCAGTACTTC.

This chain connects TRBV20-1 to TRBJ2-3, with 8 bases fitting TRBD2. This CDR3 spans 15 amino acids. Germline CDR1 reads DFQATT; CDR2 reads SNEGSKA (reference sequence). With V trimmed by 3 bases and J by 5 bases, 10 bases remained unmatched. The CDR3 DNA reads TGCAGTGCTAGTAATCCGAGCGGGAGTGGAGATACGCAGTATTTT. This codes for CSASNPSGSGDTQYF.

V usage is TRBV4-1 and J usage is TRBJ2-7; D is perhaps TRBD1 (6 bases). The ends were cut back, 2 bases at V and 3 bases at J, with 23 bases in the middle. This CDR3 has 18 residues. In germline, CDR1 is MGHRA, CDR2 YSYEKL. CDR3 in DNA: TGCGCCAGCAGCCAATGGGCCTCGAGAGTGGGCAGGGGCTACGAGCAGTACTTC. Encoded protein: CASSQWASRVGRGYEQYF.

This clone was picked up a small number of times. The rearrangement uses TRBV19 and TRBJ2-2, with 7 bases identical to TRBD1. CDR3 length equals 14 residues. The V and J ends lost 9 bases and 2 bases, in that order; junction bases with no gene match: 6. Looked up from germline, CDR1 is LNHDA and CDR2 is SQIVND (reference sequence). CDR3 nucleotide sequence: TGTGCCAGCTGCAGGGGGATTAACACCGGGGAGCTGTTTTTT. It yields the protein CASCRGINTGELFF.

This clone has just a few counts. The rearrangement joins TRBV20-1 to TRBJ1-6; TRBD1 matches at 7 bases. The germline gives CDR1 DFQATT, CDR2 SNEGSKA (reference sequence). V was clipped by 8 bases and J by 9 bases; unmatched bases: 13. This CDR3 comprises 14 residues. DNA for the CDR3: TGCAGTTTCCAGGGGGGGCCGGGTGGTTCACCCCTCCACTTT. This sequence encodes CSFQGGPGGSPLHF.

This chain links TRBV20-1 with TRBJ2-1, with D uncertain. CDR1 DFQATT and CDR2 SNEGSKA come from the germline V gene (reference sequence). The CDR3 consists of 16 residues. V lost 0 bases and J 0 bases, leaving 12 bases between the germline ends. The CDR3 sequence is CSARDEWHRSYNEQFF. In DNA, the CDR3 is TGCAGTGCTAGAGATGAGTGGCACCGCTCCTACAATGAGCAGTTCTTC.

The V and J genes are TRBV29-1 and TRBJ1-1; D remains ambiguous. Trimming took off 6 bases at V and 1 base at J, with 15 bases between the two ends. CDR1 and CDR2 (germline): SQVTM, ANQGSEA. The CDR3 covers 14 residues. In DNA, the CDR3 is TGCAGCGTGGCGAGAAACCCCGGGAACACTGAAGCTTTCTTT. Protein: CSVARNPGNTEAFF.

This clone has at least ten counts. In DNA form, the CDR3 reads TGTGCCAGCAGCCAAGATGCGGCCTCCTTATTGTATGGCTACACCTTC. The encoded protein is CASSQDAASLLYGYTF. This chain links TRBV14 with TRBJ1-2; D unclear. Germline CDR1 SGHDN, CDR2 FVKESK. The V end lost 0 bases, the J end lost 5 bases, and 16 bases lay between the germline ends. The CDR3 loop spans 16 amino acids.

Regarding this clone: The DNA is left out, because the CDR3 cannot be placed on it with certainty; the CDR3 is given as TCRdb lists it. The V gene is TRBV2, the J gene TRBJ1-2. Ends included, the CDR3 has 13 residues. Germline CDR1 is SNHLY and CDR2 is FYNNEI. The CDR3 is CASILDGNYGYTF.

This clone occurred a few times. The chain links TRBV6-1 to TRBJ2-3, with 8 bases aligning to TRBD2. V shed 2 bases, J shed 4 bases, and the junction held 8 bases outside the gene matches. This CDR3 has 16 residues. CDR1 and CDR2 from the germline V gene are MNHNS and SASEGT. CDR3 sequence (DNA): TGTGCCAGCAGTGAAATCGGGGGGGGCTCTTCAGATACGCAGTATTTT. It codes for CASSEIGGGSSDTQYF.

The chain uses TRBV5-8 and TRBJ1-2; D is possibly TRBD1 (5 bases). Trimming took off 0 bases at V and 8 bases at J, with 14 bases between the two ends. Germline CDR1 and CDR2: SGHTS and YDEGEE. The CDR3 extends over 14 amino acids. The CDR3, as DNA: TGTGCCAGCAGCTTGGCGTCGGGGACCTGGGGCTACACCTTC. Its protein product is CASSLASGTWGYTF.

This chain links TRBV4-3 with TRBJ1-5; D ambiguous. Germline V gene data show CDR1 as LGHNA and CDR2 as YSLEER. This CDR3 is 15 amino acids long. The V gene lost 0 bases and the J gene lost 4 bases, with 10 bases spanning the gap. The CDR3, as DNA: TGCGCCAGCAGCCAAGACGCCCGGAAAAATCAGCCCCAGCATTTT. Residues: CASSQDARKNQPQHF.

The gene calls are TRBV24-1 and TRBJ2-2; D is possibly TRBD1 (6 bases). V was clipped by 10 bases and J by 6 bases, with 17 bases between them. The germline CDR1 and CDR2 sequences are KGHDR and SFDVKD. The CDR3 totals 14 residues. The CDR3 spells CATTGTSFPGELFF. The CDR3 region has the DNA TGTGCCACGACCGGGACAAGCTTCCCCGGGGAGCTGTTTTTT.

The J gene is TRBJ1-4, the V gene TRBV20-1; D call uncertain. Germline loops: CDR1 DFQATT, CDR2 SNEGSKA (reference sequence). V was pared by 1 base and J by 2 bases, with 5 bases between. The CDR3 spans 13 residues. CDR3 residues: CSARVQTNEKLFF. The CDR3 DNA reads TGCAGTGCTAGAGTACAGACTAATGAAAAACTGTTTTTT.

The DNA of the CDR3 is TGTGCCAGCAGTTACTCCCGGGATGAGCAGTTCTTC. Encoded protein: CASSYSRDEQFF. This chain uses TRBV6-2 or TRBV6-3 with TRBJ2-1; D is ambiguous. The CDR3 is made up of 12 amino acids. The V end lost 0 bases, the J end lost 8 bases, and 5 bases lay between the germline ends. Germline lookup yields CDR1 MNHEY and CDR2 SVGEGT.

This chain links TRBV30 with TRBJ2-2; D not resolved. V gave up 4 bases and J gave up 2 bases, with 5 bases separating them. This CDR3 has 12 residues. The germline CDR1 and CDR2 sequences are GTSNPN and SVGIG (reference sequence). The CDR3 bases are TGTGCCTGGAATTTTAACACCGGGGAGCTGTTTTTT. Protein sequence: CAWNFNTGELFF.

This clone rates as medium-sized. J is TRBJ2-7 and V is TRBV30, with D possibly being TRBD2 (6 bases). Per the germline V gene, CDR1 is GTSNPN and CDR2 is SVGIG (reference sequence). The germline V and J ends were trimmed by 0 bases and 0 bases, with 9 bases remaining between them. This CDR3 is built from 14 residues. CDR3 coding DNA: TGTGCCTGGAGTGTACGGAGGGTCTCCTACGAGCAGTACTTC. It yields the protein CAWSVRRVSYEQYF.

The chain couples TRBV5-1 to TRBJ2-7; TRBD2 matches 10 bases. From germline, CDR1 is SGHRS and CDR2 YFSETQ. Trimming removed 5 bases from V and 4 bases from J; junction bases left unmatched: 9. The CDR3 extends over 15 amino acids. CDR3 in DNA: TGCGCCAGCAGGTGGCTAGCGGGAGATTCATACGAGCAGTACTTC. Translated, it gives CASRWLAGDSYEQYF.

J is TRBJ1-2 and V is TRBV5-6; D gene unclear. The CDR3 extends over 13 amino acids. CDR1 is SGHDT, CDR2 YYEEEE, per germline. The V end lost 4 bases, the J end lost 5 bases, and 12 bases lay between the germline ends. Here the CDR3 reads CASSLPPSYGYTF. CDR3 DNA sequence: TGTGCCAGCAGCCTACCCCCGTCGTATGGCTACACCTTC.

A few counts support this clone. This chain links TRBV12-3 or TRBV12-4 with TRBJ1-5, with a tentative D call TRBD1 (5 bases). V was clipped by 7 bases and J by 5 bases, with 9 bases between them. The CDR3 spans 12 residues. This chain's CDR3 is CASKGRDQPQHF. As DNA, the CDR3 is TGTGCCAGCAAGGGCAGGGATCAGCCCCAGCATTTT.

The chain carries TRBV14 and TRBJ1-2, with a possible D match to TRBD1 (5 bases). The CDR3 is made up of 14 amino acids. V was clipped by 0 bases and J by 2 bases, with 7 bases between them. The V gene's germline CDR1 is SGHDN and CDR2 FVKESK. The CDR3 reads CASSQEEGNYGYTF. CDR3 in DNA: TGTGCCAGCAGCCAAGAGGAGGGGAACTATGGCTACACCTTC.

This sequence joins TRBV6-2 or TRBV6-3 and TRBJ2-4, with a tentative D call TRBD2 (6 bases). The CDR3 runs 13 residues. Deletions cut 6 bases from V and 6 bases from J, with 12 bases between. The germline CDR1 and CDR2 sequences are MNHEY and SVGEGT. The CDR3 region has the DNA TGTGCCAGCAGCCACCAAGCGGGAAACATTCAGTACTTC. Translating gives CASSHQAGNIQYF.

The chain combines TRBV11-2 with TRBJ1-3; TRBD1 is a possible D gene (6 bases). The V gene lost 4 bases and the J gene lost 0 bases, with 7 bases spanning the gap. Germline CDR1 reads SGHAT; CDR2 reads FQNNGV. The CDR3 is made up of 14 amino acids. The CDR3 loop is CASSSDSSGNTIYF. The CDR3 nucleotides are TGTGCCAGCAGCTCGGACAGCTCTGGAAACACCATATATTTT. Looking up the rest from reference TRBV11-2 and TRBJ1-3 gives the full variable domain: EAGVAQSPRYKIIEKRQSVAFWCNPISGHATLYWYQQILGQGPKLLIQFQNNGVVDDSQLPKDRFSAERLKGVDSTLKIQPAKLEDSAVYLCASSSDSSGNTIYFGEGSWLTVV.

The V gene is TRBV3-1, the J gene TRBJ1-2; 7 positions match TRBD1. Germline V gives CDR1 LGHDT, CDR2 YNNKEL (reference sequence). This CDR3 region has 13 residues. J lost 11 bases, V lost 6 bases, and 12 bases had no gene match. The CDR3 nucleotides are TGTGCCAGCAGAGGAGCCGGGACAGTACTTTACACCTTC. Translation: CASRGAGTVLYTF.

The chain carries TRBV20-1 and TRBJ1-6, with 7 positions matching TRBD1. Germline V gene sequence: CDR1 DFQATT, CDR2 SNEGSKA (reference sequence). After removal of 6 bases from V and 4 bases from J, the junction contained 9 bases not matched to a gene. There are 15 residues in the CDR3. The DNA for the CDR3 is TGCAGTGCCCCGGGACAGAGCGAGTATAATTCACCCCTCCACTTT. Translation: CSAPGQSEYNSPLHF.

This clone occurred a few times. The rearrangement joins TRBV10-2 to TRBJ1-1; D gene ambiguous. The CDR3 contains 13 residues. CDR1 is WSHSY and CDR2 is SAAADI in the germline V gene. V was pared by 0 bases and J by 7 bases, with 9 bases between. As DNA, the CDR3 is TGCGCCAGCAGTGAGTCGTCGGCTGGTGAAGCTTTCTTT. Residues: CASSESSAGEAFF.